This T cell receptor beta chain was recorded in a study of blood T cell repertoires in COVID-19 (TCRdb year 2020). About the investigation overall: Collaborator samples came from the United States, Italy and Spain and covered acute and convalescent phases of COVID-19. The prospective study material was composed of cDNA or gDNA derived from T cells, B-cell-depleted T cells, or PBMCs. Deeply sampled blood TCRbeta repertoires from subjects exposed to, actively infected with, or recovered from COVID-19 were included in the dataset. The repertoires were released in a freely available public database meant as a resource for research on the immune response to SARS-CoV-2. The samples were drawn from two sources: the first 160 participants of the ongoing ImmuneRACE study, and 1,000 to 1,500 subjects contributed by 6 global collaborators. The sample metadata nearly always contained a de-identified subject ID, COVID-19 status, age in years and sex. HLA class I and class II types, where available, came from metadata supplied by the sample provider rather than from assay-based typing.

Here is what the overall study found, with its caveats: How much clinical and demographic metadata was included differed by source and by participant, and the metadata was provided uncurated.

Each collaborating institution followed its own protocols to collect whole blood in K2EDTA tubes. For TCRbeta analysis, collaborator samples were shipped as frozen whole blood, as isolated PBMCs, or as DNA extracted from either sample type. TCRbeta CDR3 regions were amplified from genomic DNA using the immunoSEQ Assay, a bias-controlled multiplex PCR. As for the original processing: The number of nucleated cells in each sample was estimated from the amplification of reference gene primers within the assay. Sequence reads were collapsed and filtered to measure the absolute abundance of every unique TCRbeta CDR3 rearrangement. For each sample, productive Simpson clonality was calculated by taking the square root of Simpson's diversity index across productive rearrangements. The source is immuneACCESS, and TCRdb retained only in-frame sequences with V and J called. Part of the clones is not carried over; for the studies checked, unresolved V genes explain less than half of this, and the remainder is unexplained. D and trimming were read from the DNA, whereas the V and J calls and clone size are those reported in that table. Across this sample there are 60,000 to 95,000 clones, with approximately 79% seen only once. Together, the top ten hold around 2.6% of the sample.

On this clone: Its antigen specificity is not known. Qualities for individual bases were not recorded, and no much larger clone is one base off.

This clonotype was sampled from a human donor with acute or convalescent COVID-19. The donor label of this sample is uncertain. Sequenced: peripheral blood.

The DNA reads as follows: TGTGCCAGCAGCCGTGGGGGGACGGCGGGCAATCAGCCCCAGCATTTT. Its coded protein is CASSRGGTAGNQPQHF. The V gene is TRBV7-9 and the J gene is TRBJ1-5; TRBD1 might be the D gene, on 5 matching bases. Inclusive of the bounding cysteine and phenylalanine, the CDR3 is 16 residues long. The kept DNA is CDR3 alone, 48 bases in frame from the first base. From a lookup of the germline V gene (reference sequence), CDR1 and CDR2 are SEHNR and FQNEAQ. Cut back by 5 bases and 2 bases, the V and J ends lie 16 bases apart.